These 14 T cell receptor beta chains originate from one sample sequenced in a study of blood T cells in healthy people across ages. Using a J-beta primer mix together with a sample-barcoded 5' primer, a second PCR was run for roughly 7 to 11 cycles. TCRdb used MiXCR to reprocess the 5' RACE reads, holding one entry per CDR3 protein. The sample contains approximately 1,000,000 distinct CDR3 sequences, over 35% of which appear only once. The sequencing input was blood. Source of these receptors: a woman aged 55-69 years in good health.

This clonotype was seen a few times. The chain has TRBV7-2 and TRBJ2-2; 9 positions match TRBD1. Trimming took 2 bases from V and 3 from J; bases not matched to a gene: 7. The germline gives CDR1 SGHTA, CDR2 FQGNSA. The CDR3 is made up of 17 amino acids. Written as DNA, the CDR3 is TGTGCCAGCAGCTTACTTAGGACAGGGGCTGACACCGGGGAGCTGTTTTTT. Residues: CASSLLRTGADTGELFF.

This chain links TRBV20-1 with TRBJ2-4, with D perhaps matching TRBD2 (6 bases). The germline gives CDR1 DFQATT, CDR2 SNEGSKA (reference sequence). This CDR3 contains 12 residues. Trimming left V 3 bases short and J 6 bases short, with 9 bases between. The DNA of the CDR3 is TGCAGTGCTAGTGTCGGGGGAAACATTCAGTACTTC. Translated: CSASVGGNIQYF.

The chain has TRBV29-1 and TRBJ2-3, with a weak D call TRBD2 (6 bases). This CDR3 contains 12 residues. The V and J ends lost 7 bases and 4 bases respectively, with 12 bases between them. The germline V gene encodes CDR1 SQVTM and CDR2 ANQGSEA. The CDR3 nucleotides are TGCAGCGGTAGACTAGTGTCAGATACGCAGTATTTT. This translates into CSGRLVSDTQYF.

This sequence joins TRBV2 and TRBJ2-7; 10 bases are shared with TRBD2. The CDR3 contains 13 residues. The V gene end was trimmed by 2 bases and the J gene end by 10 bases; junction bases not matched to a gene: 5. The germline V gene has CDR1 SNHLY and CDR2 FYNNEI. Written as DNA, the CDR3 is TGTGCCAGCAGTGAACTAGCGGGAGAGGAACAGTACTTC. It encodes CASSELAGEEQYF.

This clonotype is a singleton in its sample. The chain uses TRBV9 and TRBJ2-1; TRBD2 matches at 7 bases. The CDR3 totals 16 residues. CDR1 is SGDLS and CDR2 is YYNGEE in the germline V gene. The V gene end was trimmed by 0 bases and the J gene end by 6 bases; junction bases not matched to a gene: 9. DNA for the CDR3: TGTGCCAGCAGCGTAGGCGGGAGTTTAGTTTTCAATGAGCAGTTCTTC. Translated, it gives CASSVGGSLVFNEQFF.

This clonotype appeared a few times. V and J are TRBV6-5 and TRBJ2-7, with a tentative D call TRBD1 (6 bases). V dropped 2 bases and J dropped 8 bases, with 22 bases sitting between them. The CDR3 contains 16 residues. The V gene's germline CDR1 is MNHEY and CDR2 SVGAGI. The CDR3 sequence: CASSYVGQTGVRQQYF. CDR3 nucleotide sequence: TGTGCCAGCAGTTACGTCGGACAGACGGGCGTGCGTCAGCAGTACTTC.

Here the CDR3 reads CASSNTDRAVSYEQYF. In DNA, the CDR3 is TGTGCCAGCAGCAACACGGACAGGGCGGTATCCTACGAGCAGTACTTC. V and J are TRBV21-1 and TRBJ2-7; the table assigns TRBD1, which was not confirmed against the DNA. TRBV21-1 is a pseudogene. There are 16 residues in the CDR3.

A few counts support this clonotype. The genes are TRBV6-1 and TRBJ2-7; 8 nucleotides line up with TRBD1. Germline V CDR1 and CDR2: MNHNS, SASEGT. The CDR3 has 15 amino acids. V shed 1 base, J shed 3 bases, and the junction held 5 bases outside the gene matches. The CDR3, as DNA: TGTGCCAGCAGTGAAGGGACAGGGCCATTCTACGAGCAGTACTTC. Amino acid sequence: CASSEGTGPFYEQYF.

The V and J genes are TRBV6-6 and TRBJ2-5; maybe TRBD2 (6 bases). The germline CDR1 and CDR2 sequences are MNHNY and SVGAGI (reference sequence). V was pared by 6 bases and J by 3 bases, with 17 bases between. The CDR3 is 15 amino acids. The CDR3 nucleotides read TGTGCCAGCAGCTACGGGGGTCCGGGAGAAGAGACCCAGTACTTC. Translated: CASSYGGPGEETQYF.

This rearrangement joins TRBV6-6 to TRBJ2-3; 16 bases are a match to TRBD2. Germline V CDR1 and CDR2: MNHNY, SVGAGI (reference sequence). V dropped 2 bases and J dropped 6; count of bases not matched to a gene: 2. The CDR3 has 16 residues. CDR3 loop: CASSYGTSGRADTQYF. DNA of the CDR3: TGTGCCAGCAGTTACGGGACTAGCGGGAGGGCGGATACGCAGTATTTT.

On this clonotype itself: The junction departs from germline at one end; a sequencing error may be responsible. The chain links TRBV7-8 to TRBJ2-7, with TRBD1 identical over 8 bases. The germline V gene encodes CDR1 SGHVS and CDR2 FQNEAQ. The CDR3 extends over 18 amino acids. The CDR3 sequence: CANSLARFRTGTGNEQYF. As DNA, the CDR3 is TGTGCCAACAGCTTAGCGCGGTTCAGGACAGGGACCGGGAATGAGCAGTACTTC.

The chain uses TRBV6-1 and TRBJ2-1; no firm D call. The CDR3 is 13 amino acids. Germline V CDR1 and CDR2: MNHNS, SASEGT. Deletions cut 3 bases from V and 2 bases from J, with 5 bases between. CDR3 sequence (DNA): TGTGCCAGCAGTGAGGCGGCCTACAATGAGCAGTTCTTC. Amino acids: CASSEAAYNEQFF.

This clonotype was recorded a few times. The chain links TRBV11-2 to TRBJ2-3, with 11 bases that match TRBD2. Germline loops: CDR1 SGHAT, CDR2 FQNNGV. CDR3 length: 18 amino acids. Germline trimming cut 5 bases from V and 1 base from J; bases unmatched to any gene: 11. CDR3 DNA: TGTGCCAGCAGCCCAGGCCGACTAGCGGGACCAGGCACAGATACGCAGTATTTT. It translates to CASSPGRLAGPGTDTQYF. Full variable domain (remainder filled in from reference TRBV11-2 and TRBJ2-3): EAGVAQSPRYKIIEKRQSVAFWCNPISGHATLYWYQQILGQGPKLLIQFQNNGVVDDSQLPKDRFSAERLKGVDSTLKIQPAKLEDSAVYLCASSPGRLAGPGTDTQYFGPGTRLTVL.

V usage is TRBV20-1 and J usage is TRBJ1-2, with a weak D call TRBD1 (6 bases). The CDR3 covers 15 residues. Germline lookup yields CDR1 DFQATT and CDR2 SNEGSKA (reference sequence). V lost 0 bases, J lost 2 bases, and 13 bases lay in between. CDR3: CSARDWQGRNYGYTF. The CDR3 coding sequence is TGCAGTGCTAGAGATTGGCAGGGGAGAAACTATGGCTACACCTTC.